Listed below are T cell receptor beta chains from one sample, sequenced in a study of blood T cell repertoires in COVID-19. Method: immunoSEQ multiplex PCR; TCRdb's copy keeps in-frame clones and lacks some. The sample records approximately 210,000 clones, 80% being singletons. The sequencing sample was made of PBMCs or T cells enriched from blood (not recorded which). The receptors derive from a man aged 30 to 39 with acute COVID-19. Both conserved end residues are part of each CDR3. Each record gives: clone size, J gene, V gene, D gene, CDR3 protein, CDR3 DNA. The D gene is left open where the match is weak. Size is stated for part of the rows, as once, few or many counts, or as a class when the clone is expanded.

>-|TRBJ2-5|TRBV14|TRBD1
CASSQVTGRETQYF
TGTGCCAGCAGCCAAGTGACAGGGCGGGAGACCCAGTACTTC
>-|TRBJ1-6|TRBV7-9|TRBD1
CASSPDRANSPLHF
TGTGCCAGCAGCCCTGACAGGGCCAATTCACCCCTCCACTTT
>-|TRBJ2-5|TRBV18|-
CASSLEVGSQETQYF
TGTGCCAGCTCACTCGAGGTTGGCAGTCAAGAGACCCAGTACTTC
>-|TRBJ2-5|TRBV6-6|TRBD2
CASSYDSGGARETQYF
TGTGCCAGCAGTTACGATAGCGGGGGGGCTCGAGAGACCCAGTACTTC
>-|TRBJ1-4|TRBV28|-
CASSLQGGSNEKLFF
TGTGCCAGCAGTTTACAGGGAGGTTCTAATGAAAAACTGTTTTTT
>-|TRBJ2-2|TRBV4-1|TRBD2
CASSQAGLAGHRTGELFF
TGCGCCAGCAGCCAAGCGGGACTAGCGGGTCACCGGACCGGGGAGCTGTTTTTT
>-|TRBJ1-2|TRBV29-1|TRBD1
CSVLAGTVLGYTF
TGCAGCGTCCTCGCCGGGACAGTTCTTGGCTACACCTTC
>-|TRBJ2-1|TRBV11-2|TRBD1
CASSRGTGSSYNEQFF
TGTGCCAGCAGCCGGGGGACAGGGAGCTCCTACAATGAGCAGTTCTTC
>-|TRBJ1-2|TRBV2|TRBD1
CASTIEQGAQTGYTF
TGTGCCAGCACAATAGAACAGGGGGCTCAAACTGGCTACACCTTC
>once|TRBJ2-3|TRBV18|TRBD2
CASSLLLAGGTDTQYF
TGTGCCAGCTCCTTGTTACTAGCGGGGGGCACAGATACGCAGTATTTT
>-|TRBJ2-2|TRBV5-1|TRBD1
CASTQQGAVGTGELFF
TGCGCCAGCACCCAACAGGGGGCGGTGGGCACCGGGGAGCTGTTTTTT
>-|TRBJ2-5|TRBV2|TRBD2
CASTVDSGGQETQYF
TGTGCCAGCACGGTCGATAGCGGGGGTCAAGAGACCCAGTACTTC
>-|TRBJ2-7|TRBV6-5|TRBD1
CASSRETGSVAQYF
TGTGCCAGCAGTCGCGAGACAGGGTCTGTGGCGCAGTACTTC
>-|TRBJ2-7|TRBV28|-
CASVWAMSGEQYF
TGTGCCAGCGTCTGGGCCATGTCCGGCGAGCAGTACTTC
>-|TRBJ2-7|TRBV5-5|-
CASSLASGQPYEQYF
TGTGCCAGCAGCTTGGCCTCTGGACAGCCCTACGAGCAGTACTTC
>-|TRBJ2-2|TRBV18|-
CASSPTSLAGELFF
TGTGCCAGCTCACCGACTAGTTTGGCCGGGGAGCTGTTTTTT
>-|TRBJ1-1|TRBV6-5|-
CASSYGQNTEAFF
TGTGCCAGCAGTTACGGACAGAACACTGAAGCTTTCTTT
>-|TRBJ1-5|TRBV19|TRBD1
CASSLRDRGRLESNQPQHF
TGTGCCAGTAGTCTTCGGGACAGGGGGCGACTAGAGAGCAATCAGCCCCAGCATTTT
>-|TRBJ1-3|TRBV9|-
CASSVGVTGNTIYF
TGTGCCAGCAGCGTCGGGGTAACTGGAAACACCATATATTTT
>-|TRBJ1-1|TRBV19|TRBD1
CASSPGQGKAFF
TGTGCCAGTAGTCCGGGACAGGGGAAAGCTTTCTTT
>-|TRBJ1-2|TRBV2|-
CASTDDSYYGYTF
TGTGCCAGCACCGATGACAGTTACTATGGCTACACCTTC
>-|TRBJ2-1|TRBV7-6|-
CASSLNRGQYNEQFF
TGTGCCAGCAGCTTAAATAGGGGTCAGTACAATGAGCAGTTCTTC
>-|TRBJ1-4|TRBV5-1|-
CASSGGTNEKLFF
TGCGCCTCCTCGGGAGGCACTAATGAAAAACTGTTTTTT
>-|TRBJ2-1|TRBV7-2|TRBD2
CASSARLAGGREQFF
TGTGCCAGCAGCGCAAGACTAGCGGGGGGGCGCGAGCAGTTCTTC
>many|TRBJ2-7|TRBV2|TRBD2
CASEPRGVIYEQYF
TGTGCCAGCGAACCTCGGGGGGTAATCTACGAGCAGTACTTC
>-|TRBJ1-1|TRBV30|TRBD1
CAWGQGTSTEAFF
TGTGCCTGGGGACAGGGGACGTCCACTGAAGCTTTCTTT
>-|TRBJ1-1|TRBV15|TRBD1
CATGQGYTEAFF
TGTGCCACCGGACAGGGCTACACTGAAGCTTTCTTT
>-|TRBJ2-7|TRBV6-6|TRBD1
CASSYRDRGGEQYF
TGTGCCAGCAGTTACAGGGACAGGGGGGGCGAGCAGTACTTC
>once|TRBJ1-5|TRBV6-1|TRBD1
CASSEIDRAYTPSQPQHF
TGTGCCAGCAGTGAGATCGACAGGGCCTATACGCCTTCTCAGCCCCAGCATTTT
>few|TRBJ2-2|TRBV7-3|TRBD1
CASSLDVRTGSTGELFF
TGTGCCAGCAGCTTAGACGTCAGGACAGGGAGCACCGGGGAGCTGTTTTTT
>-|TRBJ2-5|TRBV11-2|-
CASSRRGPETQYF
TGTGCCAGCAGCCGCCGAGGCCCAGAGACCCAGTACTTC
>-|TRBJ1-5|TRBV2|TRBD1
CASSERTGGQPQHF
TGTGCCAGCAGTGAACGGACAGGGGGTCAGCCCCAGCATTTT